These 14 T cell receptor beta chains were all obtained from the same sample, sequenced in a study of long-term antiretroviral therapy in people with HIV. Assay version v3.0 of immunoSEQ was used, and it was run at survey level. The method was immunoSEQ multiplex PCR; TCRdb's version includes in-frame clones alone and lacks a portion of them. The sample contains 20,000 to 25,000 clones, more than 85% of which appear only once. Here the sequenced sample was unsorted PBMCs, taken 4.4 years after starting antiretroviral therapy. Source of these receptors: a woman aged 45 to 65 with HIV.

The sample holds one count of this clone. This rearrangement joins TRBV7-3 to TRBJ2-3; TRBD2 is a possible D gene (6 bases). Germline V CDR1 and CDR2: SGHTA, FQGTGA. The CDR3 length is 12 residues. Trimming cost V 3 bases and J 5 bases, with 6 bases left between them. The CDR3 region has the DNA TGTGCCAGCAGCTTCGGGGGAGATACGCAGTATTTT. This encodes CASSFGGDTQYF. The full variable domain, with the rest looked up from reference TRBV7-3 and TRBJ2-3, is GAGVSQTPSNKVTEKGKYVELRCDPISGHTALYWYRQSLGQGPEFLIYFQGTGAADDSGLPNDRFFAVRPEGSVSTLKIQRTERGDSAVYLCASSFGGDTQYFGPGTRLTVL.

The V and J genes are TRBV5-6 and TRBJ2-5; 7 bases map to TRBD1. This CDR3 spans 14 amino acids. Germline V gene lookup returns CDR1 SGHDT and CDR2 YYEEEE. V shed 3 bases, J shed 0 bases, and the junction held 2 bases outside the gene matches. This chain's CDR3 is CASSYGTDQETQYF. DNA for the CDR3: TGTGCCAGCAGCTATGGGACAGACCAAGAGACCCAGTACTTC.

This clone showed up just once. The V gene is TRBV27, the J gene TRBJ2-3; 11 bases fit TRBD2. Germline lookup yields CDR1 MNHEY and CDR2 SMNVEV (reference sequence). V shed 3 bases and J 4 bases; nucleotides not matched to a gene: 9. The CDR3 has 17 amino acids. In DNA form, the CDR3 reads TGTGCCAGCAGTTTTCTAGCGGGGGGCAGGGGGCCAGATACGCAGTATTTT. This encodes CASSFLAGGRGPDTQYF.

This clone was observed a single time. The chain links TRBV30 to TRBJ1-1; D call uncertain. Germline values: CDR1 GTSNPN, CDR2 SVGIG (reference sequence). Trimming removed 3 bases at V and 4 bases at J, with 9 bases between. This CDR3 region has 12 residues. The CDR3 nucleotides are TGTGCCTGGAGCGGTCTGCGCACTGAAGCTTTCTTT. Translating gives CAWSGLRTEAFF.

This clone was seen once. The genes are TRBV4-2 and TRBJ1-3; 7 positions match TRBD1. Germline CDR1 is LGHNA and CDR2 is YNFKEQ. The CDR3 runs to 16 residues. J lost 1 base, V lost 2 bases, and 5 bases had no gene match. CDR3 sequence reads: CASSQRDRASGNTIYF. The CDR3 DNA is TGTGCCAGCAGCCAACGTGACAGGGCTTCTGGAAACACCATATATTTT.

This chain joins TRBV12-5 and TRBJ1-2; D unclear. The CDR3 spans 14 residues. The germline gives CDR1 LGHNT, CDR2 FRNRAP. The ends were cut back, 2 bases at V and 5 bases at J, with 12 bases in the middle. The CDR3 here is CASGLRRTRYGYTF. For the CDR3, the DNA is TGTGCTAGTGGTTTGCGCCGGACCCGATATGGCTACACCTTC.

The CDR3 nucleotides are TGTGCCTGGAGTGTACTGCAGGGGGAGCCCCAGCATTTT. It codes for CAWSVLQGEPQHF. The rearrangement links TRBV30 to TRBJ1-5; TRBD1 matches at 7 bases. CDR1 is GTSNPN, CDR2 SVGIG, per germline (reference sequence). There are 13 residues in the CDR3. The J segment lost 8 bases and the V segment lost 0 bases, leaving 4 bases of the junction unmatched.

This CDR3 is CAISAGDGYTF. As DNA, the CDR3 is TGTGCCATCAGTGCAGGGGATGGCTACACCTTC. This chain uses TRBV10-3 with TRBJ1-2; the D gene is possibly TRBD1 (6 bases). The CDR3 sequence is 11 residues long. The V end was cut by 4 bases, the J end by 6 bases, with 6 bases between. Germline CDR1 reads ENHRY; CDR2 reads SYGVKD.

The chain has TRBV2 and TRBJ2-5, with TRBD1 matching 9 bases. CDR1 and CDR2 from the germline V gene are SNHLY and FYNNEI. This CDR3 has 16 residues. With V trimmed by 6 bases and J by 2 bases, 10 bases remained unmatched. The CDR3, as DNA: TGTGCCAGCAGGGTCAGGGAGGGACAGGGACAAGAGACCCAGTACTTC. It translates to CASRVREGQGQETQYF.

The chain couples TRBV2 to TRBJ1-3; D gene ambiguous. CDR1 and CDR2 (germline): SNHLY, FYNNEI. The CDR3 is 12 residues long. Trimming removed 4 bases from V and 0 bases from J, with 1 base in between. The CDR3 sequence: CASSVSGNTIYF. In DNA form, the CDR3 reads TGTGCCAGCAGTGTCTCTGGAAACACCATATATTTT.

DNA for the CDR3: TGTGCCTGGACCCTAGGGACGGGACCCAGAAACTATGGCTACACCTTC. It is translated as CAWTLGTGPRNYGYTF. The rearrangement uses TRBV30 and TRBJ1-2; tentatively, D is TRBD1 (5 bases). Germline values: CDR1 GTSNPN, CDR2 SVGIG (reference sequence). Trimming stripped 4 bases from V and 2 bases from J, with 20 bases between. The CDR3 loop spans 16 amino acids.

This clone was counted a single time. This chain links TRBV5-1 with TRBJ2-3; D unresolved. V dropped 4 bases and J dropped 0 bases, with 6 bases sitting between them. The CDR3 spans 13 residues. In germline, CDR1 is SGHRS, CDR2 YFSETQ. The CDR3 region has the DNA TGCGCCAGCAGCGGAACTAGCACAGATACGCAGTATTTT. Translation gives CASSGTSTDTQYF.

The V and J genes are TRBV5-4 and TRBJ2-2, with D possibly being TRBD1 (6 bases). Germline V gives CDR1 SGHNT, CDR2 YYREEE (reference sequence). The CDR3 consists of 16 residues. Trimming pared 4 bases from V and 0 bases from J, leaving 13 bases between. The CDR3 loop is CASSPRTEANTGELFF. DNA for the CDR3: TGTGCCAGCAGCCCAAGGACAGAAGCGAACACCGGGGAGCTGTTTTTT.

The chain uses TRBV25-1 and TRBJ2-1; the D is unclear. Germline V CDR1 and CDR2: MGHDK, SYGVNS. Trimming took 2 bases from V and 9 from J, leaving 8 bases between them. CDR3 size: 12 residues. This CDR3 is CASSEMGFEQFF. Written as DNA, the CDR3 is TGTGCCAGCAGTGAAATGGGGTTTGAGCAGTTCTTC.